The 32 T cell receptor beta chains reported below all come from one sample, sequenced in a study of OX40 agonist ivuxolimab in advanced cancers. The table came from immunoSEQ multiplex PCR; TCRdb's copy has only in-frame clones and leaves some out. The sample yields 97,000 or so clones, almost 90% seen once. The source was CD4+ or CD8+ T cells sorted from blood, collected in a trial of the OX40 agonist ivuxolimab. The receptor set was obtained from an adult with an advanced solid tumor such as melanoma, head and neck, liver or kidney cancer.

CDR3 DNA: TGTGCCTGGAGTGCCACAGGGGCCTATGGCTACACCTTC. It is translated as CAWSATGAYGYTF. The chain is built from TRBV30 and TRBJ1-2, with 7 bases lining up with TRBD1. V was clipped by 1 base and J by 4 bases; unmatched bases: 3. In germline, CDR1 is GTSNPN, CDR2 SVGIG (reference sequence). This CDR3 is built from 13 residues.

This clone was seen only once. This sequence joins TRBV6-4 and TRBJ1-5, with 7 bases fitting TRBD1. CDR1 and CDR2 from the germline V gene are MRHNA and SNTAGT. The CDR3 loop spans 15 amino acids. The J segment lost 3 bases and the V segment lost 6 bases, leaving 8 bases of the junction unmatched. The CDR3 DNA sequence: TGTGCCAGCAGCCCCCAGACAGGGACCAATCAGCCCCAGCATTTT. Protein: CASSPQTGTNQPQHF.

The chain couples TRBV29-1 to TRBJ2-7; D possibly matches TRBD1 or TRBD2 (5 bases each). The CDR3 totals 12 residues. Per germline, CDR1 SQVTM and CDR2 ANQGSEA. Between the trimmed V and J ends, which lost 3 bases and 1 base, there was a span of 7 bases. The CDR3 sequence is CSVDGGSYEQYF. CDR3 DNA: TGCAGCGTTGATGGGGGATCCTACGAGCAGTACTTC.

The rearrangement links TRBV11-2 to TRBJ1-4, with 7 bases that match TRBD1. V gave up 3 bases and J gave up 4 bases; unmatched junction bases: 8. Germline V gene data show CDR1 as SGHAT and CDR2 as FQNNGV. The CDR3 is 16 residues long. CDR3 in amino acids: CASSLTTGLFNEKLFF. The CDR3 DNA is TGTGCCAGCAGCTTGACGACAGGGCTATTTAATGAAAAACTGTTTTTT.

The chain has TRBV19 and TRBJ1-3; possible D gene TRBD1, 5 bases. CDR1 is LNHDA, CDR2 SQIVND, per germline (reference sequence). V was cut by 6 bases and J by 2 bases, with 11 bases left in between. This CDR3 comprises 14 residues. Written as DNA, the CDR3 is TGTGCCAGTAGAATGGGGCAGCCTGGAAACACCATATATTTT. This codes for CASRMGQPGNTIYF.

J is TRBJ2-1 and V is TRBV7-2, with D possibly TRBD2 on 6 matching bases. The CDR3 covers 15 residues. Germline V gene lookup returns CDR1 SGHTA and CDR2 FQGNSA. The V end was cut by 3 bases, the J end by 4 bases, with 13 bases between. The CDR3 is CASSLVGGGYNEQFF. The CDR3 bases are TGTGCCAGCAGCTTGGTGGGAGGAGGTTACAATGAGCAGTTCTTC.

The chain uses TRBV6-1 and TRBJ1-2; D is undetermined. CDR3 size: 12 residues. Trimming removed 7 bases at V and 1 base at J, with 7 bases between. The germline gives CDR1 MNHNS, CDR2 SASEGT. The CDR3 DNA sequence: TGTGCCAGCACCCTCTTTAACTATGGCTACACCTTC. This sequence encodes CASTLFNYGYTF.

The V and J genes are TRBV29-1 and TRBJ2-3, with 9 bases lining up with TRBD2. V lost 4 bases and J lost 1; bases outside the gene matches: 12. The germline gives CDR1 SQVTM, CDR2 ANQGSEA. This CDR3 is 17 amino acids long. The CDR3 is CSVVGIPSGKGTDTQYF. The CDR3 DNA follows: TGCAGCGTTGTAGGTATCCCTAGCGGGAAGGGCACAGATACGCAGTATTTT.

This CDR3 is CASFGRKRNEQFF. CDR3 sequence (DNA): TGTGCCAGCTTCGGACGGAAGAGAAATGAGCAGTTCTTC. The rearrangement links TRBV6-5 to TRBJ2-1, with D unresolved. CDR3 size: 13 residues. Looked up from germline, CDR1 is MNHEY and CDR2 is SVGAGI. Trimming shortened V by 8 bases and J by 7 bases, and 15 bases separated the two germline ends.

The chain recombines TRBV5-1 with TRBJ2-5; D gene unclear. V was clipped by 1 base and J by 4 bases, with 5 bases between them. Germline CDR1 SGHRS, CDR2 YFSETQ. This CDR3 has 12 amino acids. The CDR3 nucleotides are TGCGCCAGCAGCTTGTTTGGAGAGACCCAGTACTTC. Translated, it gives CASSLFGETQYF.

The chain joins TRBV7-2 to TRBJ2-2; 12 bases map to TRBD2. This CDR3 is 18 amino acids long. J lost 3 bases, V lost 4 bases, and 9 bases had no gene match. In germline, CDR1 is SGHTA, CDR2 FQGNSA. The CDR3 coding sequence is TGTGCCAGCAGCTCAACGCTCCTAGCGGGAGGGTACACCGGGGAGCTGTTTTTT. Its translation is CASSSTLLAGGYTGELFF. The full variable domain, completed using reference TRBV7-2 and TRBJ2-2, is GAGVSQSPSNKVTEKGKDVELRCDPISGHTALYWYRQSLGQGLEFLIYFQGNSAPDKSGLPSDRFSAERTGGSVSTLTIQRTQQEDSAVYLCASSSTLLAGGYTGELFFGEGSRLTVL.

V and J are TRBV5-4 and TRBJ2-3; 9 nucleotides agree with TRBD2. Germline lookup yields CDR1 SGHNT and CDR2 YYREEE (reference sequence). This CDR3 is built from 16 residues. The ends lost 6 bases at V and 2 bases at J; junction bases unmatched: 10. CDR3 in amino acids: CASTTIAGANTDTQYF. The CDR3 DNA reads TGTGCCAGCACCACCATAGCGGGGGCGAACACAGATACGCAGTATTTT.

J is TRBJ2-7 and V is TRBV7-6; D is ambiguous. V lost 5 bases to trimming and J lost 3 bases, with 20 bases between them. Germline-derived CDR1 and CDR2 are SGHVS and FNYEAQ. This CDR3 is 16 amino acids long. CDR3 DNA: TGTGCCAGCAGCGTACGGGCCAGTTCGGTCGTCTACGAGCAGTACTTC. This encodes CASSVRASSVVYEQYF.

The chain combines TRBV27 with TRBJ2-2; D is undetermined. The CDR3 is made up of 13 amino acids. In germline, CDR1 is MNHEY, CDR2 SMNVEV (reference sequence). V dropped 4 bases and J dropped 4 bases, with 7 bases sitting between them. The CDR3 region is CASSSHSTGELFF. The CDR3 nucleotides read TGTGCCAGCAGTTCACACAGCACCGGGGAGCTGTTTTTT.

The genes are TRBV7-8 and TRBJ2-2; D is unclear. Germline-derived CDR1 and CDR2 are SGHVS and FQNEAQ. Trimming stripped 4 bases from V and 2 bases from J, with 11 bases between. The CDR3 has 15 residues. CDR3 amino acids: CASSSTATNTGELFF. For the CDR3, the DNA is TGTGCCAGCAGCTCGACCGCCACTAACACCGGGGAGCTGTTTTTT.

This chain links TRBV10-3 with TRBJ1-1; D is unclear. Trimming stripped 0 bases from V and 2 bases from J, with 10 bases between. Germline CDR1 and CDR2: ENHRY and SYGVKD. The CDR3 length is 15 residues. This CDR3 reads CAISESVQHNTEAFF. The DNA of the CDR3 is TGTGCCATCAGTGAGTCCGTACAGCACAACACTGAAGCTTTCTTT.

This rearrangement joins TRBV25-1 to TRBJ1-4; no definite D call. V lost 4 bases to trimming and J lost 8 bases, with 11 bases between them. CDR3 length equals 13 residues. Germline CDR1 is MGHDK and CDR2 is SYGVNS. The CDR3 loop is CASSGTGWEKLFF. DNA for the CDR3: TGTGCCAGCAGTGGAACTGGTTGGGAAAAACTGTTTTTT.

The rearrangement links TRBV19 to TRBJ1-1; D remains unclear. Germline V gene data show CDR1 as LNHDA and CDR2 as SQIVND (reference sequence). Deletions cut 2 bases from V and 1 base from J, with 8 bases between. This CDR3 has 14 residues. CDR3 in DNA: TGTGCCAGTAGTATAATCCACCGGAACACTGAAGCTTTCTTT. It translates to CASSIIHRNTEAFF.

V gene TRBV30 combines with J gene TRBJ1-2; 7 positions agree with TRBD1. The V gene's germline CDR1 is GTSNPN and CDR2 SVGIG (reference sequence). This CDR3 has 13 residues. V lost 5 bases to trimming and J lost 4 bases; unmatched junction nucleotides: 7. The CDR3 nucleotides are TGTGCCTGGGGCCGACAGGGAGGCTATGGCTACACCTTC. It specifies CAWGRQGGYGYTF.

This chain links TRBV7-6 with TRBJ2-7; a possible D gene is TRBD1 (7 bases). There are 15 residues in the CDR3. Germline assignment: CDR1 SGHVS and CDR2 FNYEAQ. Trimming removed 0 bases from V and 1 base from J, with 10 bases in between. The CDR3 spells CASSLAEGQSYEQYF. CDR3 nucleotides: TGTGCCAGCAGCTTAGCGGAGGGACAGTCCTACGAGCAGTACTTC.

The chain joins TRBV15 to TRBJ2-1; the D is unclear. This CDR3 spans 15 amino acids. The V gene lost 4 bases and the J gene lost 4 bases, with 14 bases spanning the gap. Germline values: CDR1 LNHNV, CDR2 YYDKDF (reference sequence). CDR3 residues: CATSNMPVPYNEQFF. As DNA, the CDR3 is TGTGCCACCAGCAACATGCCTGTCCCTTACAATGAGCAGTTCTTC.

J is TRBJ2-1 and V is TRBV19; either TRBD1 or TRBD2 may supply D (6 bases each). Germline assignment: CDR1 LNHDA and CDR2 SQIVND (reference sequence). The CDR3 loop spans 17 amino acids. Trimming took off 6 bases at V and 2 bases at J, with 20 bases between the two ends. The CDR3 reads CASSKRGAGLTYNEQFF. CDR3 sequence (DNA): TGTGCCAGTAGCAAAAGGGGGGCGGGGTTGACCTACAATGAGCAGTTCTTC.

The genes are TRBV6-5 and TRBJ1-6, with D possibly being TRBD1 (5 bases). Germline loops: CDR1 MNHEY, CDR2 SVGAGI. The CDR3 length is 14 residues. The ends were cut back, 8 bases at V and 7 bases at J, with 15 bases in the middle. The DNA for the CDR3 is TGTGCCAGCGCGGACATAGGCCGGAATTCACCCCTCCACTTT. Residues: CASADIGRNSPLHF.

V usage is TRBV6-1 and J usage is TRBJ2-2; tentative D call: TRBD2 (6 bases). Germline V CDR1 and CDR2: MNHNS, SASEGT. V was clipped by 5 bases and J by 5 bases, with 12 bases between them. There are 14 residues in the CDR3. In DNA, the CDR3 is TGTGCCAGCAGTCCCGGGACTGGGACCGGGGAGCTGTTTTTT. Its translation: CASSPGTGTGELFF.

This chain joins TRBV7-8 and TRBJ1-5; D unresolved. The germline gives CDR1 SGHVS, CDR2 FQNEAQ. Trimming shortened V by 2 bases and J by 9 bases, and 14 bases separated the two germline ends. The CDR3 spans 14 residues. The CDR3 region has the DNA TGTGCCAGCAGCTTAAACGACATCGGACTGCCCCAGCATTTT. Protein sequence: CASSLNDIGLPQHF. The variable domain in full, with the rest retrieved from reference TRBV7-8 and TRBJ1-5, is GAGVSQSPRYKVAKRGQDVALRCDPISGHVSLFWYQQALGQGPEFLTYFQNEAQLDKSGLPSDRFFAERPEGSVSTLKIQRTQQEDSAVYLCASSLNDIGLPQHFGDGTRLSIL.

The rearrangement links TRBV20-1 to TRBJ2-7; D unresolved. The CDR3 has 10 amino acids. Germline V lookup: CDR1 DFQATT, CDR2 SNEGSKA (reference sequence). Deletions cut 3 bases from V and 7 bases from J, with 7 bases between. The CDR3 nucleotides are TGCAGTGCTAGCTACTTTGAGCAGTACTTC. Its translation is CSASYFEQYF.

This clone was detected only once. The genes are TRBV7-2 and TRBJ2-7; D call uncertain. This CDR3 is 15 amino acids long. Germline V lookup: CDR1 SGHTA, CDR2 FQGNSA. Trimming took off 3 bases at V and 1 base at J, with 13 bases between the two ends. This CDR3 reads CASSFFSTGSYEQYF. The CDR3 region has the DNA TGTGCCAGCAGCTTCTTCTCCACTGGGTCCTACGAGCAGTACTTC.

The chain carries TRBV12-5 and TRBJ1-1; no clear D. This CDR3 comprises 13 residues. The germline CDR1 and CDR2 sequences are LGHNT and FRNRAP. The V and J ends lost 6 bases and 1 base respectively, with 9 bases between them. CDR3: CASGLTANTEAFF. The CDR3 coding sequence is TGTGCTAGTGGGCTCACAGCGAACACTGAAGCTTTCTTT.

The rearrangement uses TRBV5-1 and TRBJ1-5; D may be TRBD1 (6 bases). The CDR3 spans 15 residues. Germline values: CDR1 SGHRS, CDR2 YFSETQ. The germline V and J ends were trimmed by 5 bases and 0 bases, with 12 bases remaining between them. CDR3 region: CASRADSISNQPQHF. The DNA of the CDR3 is TGCGCCAGCAGGGCGGACAGTATTAGCAATCAGCCCCAGCATTTT. Looking up the rest from reference TRBV5-1 and TRBJ1-5 gives the full variable domain: KAGVTQTPRYLIKTRGQQVTLSCSPISGHRSVSWYQQTPGQGLQFLFEYFSETQRNKGNFPGRFSGRQFSNSRSEMNVSTLELGDSALYLCASRADSISNQPQHFGDGTRLSIL.

This chain uses TRBV13 with TRBJ2-1; 8 nucleotides agree with TRBD2. Per the germline V gene, CDR1 is PRHDT and CDR2 is FYEKMQ (reference sequence). The CDR3 extends over 16 amino acids. Unmatched junction bases numbered 12, after V lost 4 bases and J lost 7 bases. For the CDR3, the DNA is TGTGCCAGCAGCTCATACTGGACTAGCAGTTTAAATGAGCAGTTCTTC. Protein: CASSSYWTSSLNEQFF. Complete variable domain (other parts from reference TRBV13 and TRBJ2-1): AAGVIQSPRHLIKEKRETATLKCYPIPRHDTVYWYQQGPGQDPQFLISFYEKMQSDKGSIPDRFSAQQFSDYHSELNMSSLELGDSALYFCASSSYWTSSLNEQFFGPGTRLTVL.

This clone was recorded only once. The rearrangement uses TRBV27 and TRBJ2-5; 8 positions match TRBD2. Germline trimming cut 2 bases from V and 5 bases from J; bases unmatched to any gene: 7. This CDR3 comprises 15 residues. CDR1 is MNHEY and CDR2 is SMNVEV in the germline V gene (reference sequence). The CDR3 DNA reads as TGTGCCAGCAGTTTAGGGGGGACTAGTGGGGAGACCCAGTACTTC. Translating it yields CASSLGGTSGETQYF.

The chain couples TRBV11-2 to TRBJ2-1; 9 nucleotides line up with TRBD1. The CDR3 is made up of 16 amino acids. Unmatched junction bases numbered 12, after V lost 5 bases and J lost 7 bases. Germline lookup yields CDR1 SGHAT and CDR2 FQNNGV. The CDR3 DNA sequence: TGTGCCAGCAGCCCACTCACAGGGGGCTTAAGGAATGAGCAGTTCTTC. It encodes CASSPLTGGLRNEQFF.